This T cell receptor (beta chain) comes out of a study of blood T cell repertoires in COVID-19. On the study more broadly: Samples representing acute and convalescent COVID-19 were sourced from the United States, Italy and Spain. Sources were T cells, B-cell-depleted T cells, or PBMCs; the material itself was cDNA or gDNA.

Original handling: The assay estimated nucleated cells by amplifying reference gene primers. Repertoires were generated with immunoSEQ multiplex PCR, while TCRdb's copy carries only in-frame clones and drops some. V and J calls plus clone size are reproduced from that table; the DNA served to infer D and trimming. Of fewer than 250,000 clones in the sample, roughly nine tenths were seen once. CDR1 and CDR2 (germline): MNHEY, SMNVEV (reference sequence). Trimming at V came to 6 bases and at J to 0 bases, leaving 4 bases not matched to a gene. The length of the CDR3 is 15 residues. The source is a man aged 30 to 45 with acute or convalescent COVID-19. Sequencing was performed on peripheral blood. J is TRBJ1-4 and V is TRBV27; 7 positions agree with TRBD1. CDR3 protein: CASRIQGSTNEKLFF. As DNA, the CDR3 is TGTGCCAGCAGAATACAGGGGTCAACTAATGAAAAACTGTTTTTT.